A selection of T cell receptor beta chains follows, all from one sample in a study of T cells in Graves' hyperthyroidism and ophthalmopathy. One entry per CDR3 protein results from TCRdb running MiXCR on the multiplex PCR reads. Altogether roughly 660,000 distinct CDR3 sequences are present, approximately 15% being singletons, with the ten largest covering around 15%. Sequencing was done on a sample of blood. Receptors were obtained from a man aged 50-59 years with Graves' hyperthyroidism. Both conserved end residues are part of each CDR3. The D gene is left open where the match is weak. A row's size may be missing; if present it is once, few, many or a size class.

v_call: TRBV12-3/TRBV12-4
clone_size: many
d_call: .
j_call: TRBJ1-5
cdr3_nt: TGTGCCAGCACGGGGAGCAATCAGCCCCAGCATTTT
cdr3_aa: CASTGSNQPQHF

v_call: TRBV27
clone_size: many
d_call: TRBD1
j_call: TRBJ2-7
cdr3_nt: TGTGCCAGCAGTTTGGGACAGCCCTACGAGCAGTACTTC
cdr3_aa: CASSLGQPYEQYF

v_call: TRBV5-1
clone_size: many
d_call: .
j_call: TRBJ1-5
cdr3_nt: TGCGCCAGCAGCTTGGGTCCCCCAGGGGTGAGGTGTAGCAATCAGCCCCAGCATTTT
cdr3_aa: CASSLGPPGVRCSNQPQHF

v_call: TRBV27
clone_size: few
d_call: .
j_call: TRBJ1-6
cdr3_nt: TGTGCCAGCAGGGGCGAGACGGATTCACCCCTCCACTTT
cdr3_aa: CASRGETDSPLHF

v_call: TRBV9
clone_size: few
d_call: .
j_call: TRBJ2-1
cdr3_nt: TGTGCCAGCAGCTCTAGAGACTGGAGCTCCTACAATGAGCAGTTCTTC
cdr3_aa: CASSSRDWSSYNEQFF

v_call: TRBV30
clone_size: .
d_call: .
j_call: TRBJ2-4
cdr3_nt: TGTGCCTTCGAGGAATCCAAAAACATTCAGTACTTC
cdr3_aa: CAFEESKNIQYF

v_call: TRBV7-2
clone_size: few
d_call: .
j_call: TRBJ1-6
cdr3_nt: TGTGCCAGCAGCTTACAGGGTAGTTCACCCCTCCACTTT
cdr3_aa: CASSLQGSSPLHF

v_call: TRBV24-1
clone_size: .
d_call: .
j_call: TRBJ2-3
cdr3_nt: TGTGCCACCAGTGATAAACAGGACACTAGCACAGATACGCAGTATTTT
cdr3_aa: CATSDKQDTSTDTQYF

v_call: TRBV9
clone_size: .
d_call: .
j_call: TRBJ2-1
cdr3_nt: TGTGCCAGCAGCCCAAAAAGACTAGAAGCTAGGAATGAGCAGTTCTTC
cdr3_aa: CASSPKRLEARNEQFF

v_call: TRBV7-6
clone_size: .
d_call: .
j_call: TRBJ2-1
cdr3_nt: TGTGCCGGCAGCTTCAGGGAGGCCTACAATGAGCAGTTCTTC
cdr3_aa: CAGSFREAYNEQFF

v_call: TRBV7-3
clone_size: .
d_call: TRBD1
j_call: TRBJ2-1
cdr3_nt: TGTGCCAGCAGCTTTCCCGGACAGGGTGGCTACAATGAGCAGTTCTTC
cdr3_aa: CASSFPGQGGYNEQFF

v_call: TRBV25-1
clone_size: .
d_call: .
j_call: TRBJ2-2
cdr3_nt: TGTGCCAGCAGTGAATTTGCAGAGCTGTTTTTT
cdr3_aa: CASSEFAELFF

v_call: TRBV28
clone_size: .
d_call: TRBD1
j_call: TRBJ1-2
cdr3_nt: TGTGCCAGCAGCTACGGGACAGGGGCTGGGTATGGCTACACCTTC
cdr3_aa: CASSYGTGAGYGYTF

v_call: TRBV6-5
clone_size: few
d_call: .
j_call: TRBJ1-6
cdr3_nt: TGTGCCAGCAGTTACTCTGGGGGATTTGTGGATAATTCACCCCTCCACTTT
cdr3_aa: CASSYSGGFVDNSPLHF

v_call: TRBV5-4
clone_size: .
d_call: .
j_call: TRBJ2-7
cdr3_nt: TGTGCCAGCAGTCCGATCACGAATTCCTACGAGCAGTACTTC
cdr3_aa: CASSPITNSYEQYF

v_call: TRBV27
clone_size: many
d_call: .
j_call: TRBJ2-3
cdr3_nt: TGTGCCAGCAGTTTAGCATCTAGCACAGATACGCAGTATTTT
cdr3_aa: CASSLASSTDTQYF

v_call: TRBV18
clone_size: many
d_call: .
j_call: TRBJ2-3
cdr3_nt: TGTGCCAGCTCACCGACGCAGGCCTTTGGCACAGATACGCAGTATTTT
cdr3_aa: CASSPTQAFGTDTQYF

v_call: TRBV20-1
clone_size: .
d_call: .
j_call: TRBJ2-5
cdr3_nt: TGCAGTGCTAGCGGGAGTGCGCGGGAGACCCAGTACTTC
cdr3_aa: CSASGSARETQYF

v_call: TRBV7-9
clone_size: few
d_call: TRBD1
j_call: TRBJ2-7
cdr3_nt: TGTGCCAGCAGGAAAGATGGGACAGAGTCCTACGAGCAGTACTTC
cdr3_aa: CASRKDGTESYEQYF

v_call: TRBV10-3
clone_size: few
d_call: TRBD2
j_call: TRBJ2-7
cdr3_nt: TGTGCCATCAGTCCGAGTTGGGACGGGAGGGACGAGCAGTACTTC
cdr3_aa: CAISPSWDGRDEQYF

v_call: TRBV25-1
clone_size: .
d_call: .
j_call: TRBJ2-1
cdr3_nt: TGTGCCAGCAGTGACTACGTAGCCCTGGGTTTCAATGAGCAGTTCTTC
cdr3_aa: CASSDYVALGFNEQFF

v_call: TRBV7-8
clone_size: .
d_call: .
j_call: TRBJ2-1
cdr3_nt: TGTGCCAGCAGCTTCTTCCCCCAATACAATGAGCAGTTCTTC
cdr3_aa: CASSFFPQYNEQFF

v_call: TRBV28
clone_size: many
d_call: .
j_call: TRBJ1-5
cdr3_nt: TGTGCCAGCAGAGGGGACACCTCCTGGCAGCCCCAGCATTTT
cdr3_aa: CASRGDTSWQPQHF

v_call: TRBV28
clone_size: few
d_call: .
j_call: TRBJ2-5
cdr3_nt: TGTGCCAGCAGTTCTACGACTAACGCGGGGGAGACCCAGTACTTC
cdr3_aa: CASSSTTNAGETQYF

v_call: TRBV3-1
clone_size: .
d_call: .
j_call: TRBJ1-1
cdr3_nt: TGTGCCAGCAGCCAAGAGGGGGGGCTTTTTCGATTGATGGGAGCTTTCTTT
cdr3_aa: CASSQEGGLFRLMGAFF

v_call: TRBV5-4
clone_size: few
d_call: .
j_call: TRBJ1-1
cdr3_nt: TGTGCCAGCAGCTTGGCGGGGGAAACTGAAGCTTTCTTT
cdr3_aa: CASSLAGETEAFF

v_call: TRBV9
clone_size: .
d_call: .
j_call: TRBJ2-3
cdr3_nt: TGTGCCAGCAGCGTAGGGGGGCAAGGCACAGATACGCAGTATTTT
cdr3_aa: CASSVGGQGTDTQYF

v_call: TRBV19
clone_size: .
d_call: TRBD2
j_call: TRBJ2-5
cdr3_nt: TGTGCCAGTAGTAGTCGACTAGCGGGAACCTCGTACCAAGAGACCCAGTACTTC
cdr3_aa: CASSSRLAGTSYQETQYF

v_call: TRBV7-9
clone_size: .
d_call: TRBD2
j_call: TRBJ2-7
cdr3_nt: TGTGCCAGCAGCACCAGGACTAGCGGGAGGGACGAGCAGTACTTC
cdr3_aa: CASSTRTSGRDEQYF

v_call: TRBV11-2
clone_size: .
d_call: TRBD1
j_call: TRBJ2-1
cdr3_nt: TGTGCCAGCAGCTTAGGGACAGGGGGCCATCTAAGGCAGTTCTTC
cdr3_aa: CASSLGTGGHLRQFF

v_call: TRBV28
clone_size: .
d_call: .
j_call: TRBJ2-6
cdr3_nt: TGTGCCAGCAGTTTAACCCAGGCTGGGGCCAACGTCCTGACTTTC
cdr3_aa: CASSLTQAGANVLTF

v_call: TRBV28
clone_size: many
d_call: .
j_call: TRBJ2-5
cdr3_nt: TGTGCCAGCAGTCCCATAACAGGGATAGAGACCCAGTACTTC
cdr3_aa: CASSPITGIETQYF

v_call: TRBV28
clone_size: few
d_call: .
j_call: TRBJ1-3
cdr3_nt: TGTGCCAGCAGTTCTTCAGGTTATGGAAACACCATATATTTT
cdr3_aa: CASSSSGYGNTIYF

v_call: TRBV6-1
clone_size: few
d_call: TRBD1
j_call: TRBJ1-2
cdr3_nt: TGTGCCAGCACCTCAACCCCGAACCGGGACAGGGGGCATCGTGGCTATGGCTACACCTTC
cdr3_aa: CASTSTPNRDRGHRGYGYTF

v_call: TRBV20-1
clone_size: .
d_call: TRBD1
j_call: TRBJ2-7
cdr3_nt: TGCAGTGCTAGAGGAGGCAGGGGGCCCTACGAGCAGTACTTC
cdr3_aa: CSARGGRGPYEQYF

v_call: TRBV28
clone_size: many
d_call: TRBD1
j_call: TRBJ1-4
cdr3_nt: TGTGCCAGCAGTTGGACAGGGATTATTGTTCCGACTAATGAAAAACTGTTTTTT
cdr3_aa: CASSWTGIIVPTNEKLFF

v_call: TRBV12-3/TRBV12-4
clone_size: many
d_call: .
j_call: TRBJ2-5
cdr3_nt: TGTGCCAGCATGGACAGCCTGGGCCAAGAAGAGACCCAGTACTTC
cdr3_aa: CASMDSLGQEETQYF

v_call: TRBV27
clone_size: .
d_call: .
j_call: TRBJ1-2
cdr3_nt: TGTGCCAGCAGTTTTACGGGGGGAAACTATGGCTACACCTTC
cdr3_aa: CASSFTGGNYGYTF

v_call: TRBV6-5
clone_size: few
d_call: .
j_call: TRBJ1-1
cdr3_nt: TGTGCCAGCAGTTACTCGAAGGTGGGGAACACTGAAGCTTTCTTT
cdr3_aa: CASSYSKVGNTEAFF

v_call: TRBV5-1
clone_size: once
d_call: TRBD1
j_call: TRBJ1-2
cdr3_nt: TGCGCCAGCAGCTCCCGGACAGGGTCGGATGGCTACACCTTC
cdr3_aa: CASSSRTGSDGYTF

v_call: TRBV27
clone_size: .
d_call: .
j_call: TRBJ2-5
cdr3_nt: TGTGCCAGCAGTCCGCGGCGAAGGGAGGTCCAAGAGACCCAGTACTTC
cdr3_aa: CASSPRRREVQETQYF